This entry features one T cell receptor beta chain sequence. The second PCR ran about 6 to 12 cycles with a sample-barcoded 5' primer and J-beta primers. TCRdb re-analysed the 5' RACE reads in MiXCR, keeping a single row per CDR3 protein. This sample yields some 670,000 distinct CDR3 sequences, of which over 40% are seen a single time; less than 15% belongs to the top ten. The data were taken from a study of blood T cells in healthy people across ages. V lost 5 bases and J 7 bases, leaving 11 bases between the germline ends. The CDR3 covers 13 residues. Looked up from germline, CDR1 is SGHTA and CDR2 is FQGNSA.

The chain carries TRBV7-2 and TRBJ2-2, with D hard to call. This receptor was obtained from a woman at least 80 years old in good health. Sequencing used blood. CDR3 amino acids: CASSIKGGGELFF. The DNA for the CDR3 is TGTGCCAGCAGCATCAAGGGTGGCGGGGAGCTGTTTTTT.